This T cell receptor (beta chain) was sequenced for a study of monozygotic twins with inflammatory bowel disease. This CDR3 comprises 14 residues. In germline, CDR1 is SGHTA, CDR2 FQGNSA. Every TCR library used roughly 3,700 ng of total RNA. The UMIs contained a 6-nucleotide sample barcode. They were added by template switching during cDNA synthesis. TCRdb re-called the 5' RACE reads and shows each CDR3 protein once, DNA omitted. This listing includes around 380,000 distinct CDR3 sequences. Turning to this clonotype: What it recognizes is unknown.

Study conclusions and caveats: Lower sharing of clonotypes with other individuals was seen in IBD patients than in healthy twins. This was most marked in patients showing signs of disease activity. Patients got different immunosuppressive treatments, which may have made their repertoires more variable.

This clonotype was sampled from a human donor with ulcerative colitis or Crohn's disease, or a healthy co-twin of an affected twin (not recorded which). V is TRBV7-2 and J is TRBJ2-5. Sample: blood. CDR3 amino acids: CASKAPTSMETQYF.